Sequencing of this TCR beta chain was carried out in a study of blood T cell repertoires in COVID-19. Whole-study context: Material from acute and convalescent COVID-19 was sourced from the United States, Italy and Spain.

The protocol was immunoSEQ multiplex PCR, while the TCRdb copy is restricted to in-frame clones and leaves out a portion. The sample holds some 140,000 clones, more than 70% seen once. This clone occurred a few times. The DNA is left out, because the CDR3 cannot be placed on it with certainty; the CDR3 is given as TCRdb lists it. Living in 24 US areas, the participants were between roughly 18 and 90 years of age. With termini counted, the CDR3 has 16 amino acids. This sequence originates from a man in his forties with acute COVID-19. Sequencing was done on a sample of PBMCs or T cells enriched from blood (not recorded which). V usage is TRBV21-1 and J usage is TRBJ2-4; TRBD2, the D gene given by the table, was not confirmed from the DNA. TRBV21-1 is a pseudogene segment. The CDR3 loop is CASSWGEGSAKNIQYF.